The clone carrying this T cell receptor beta chain was found once. The sample originates from a study of blood T cell repertoires in COVID-19. The wider study: Researchers got acute and convalescent COVID-19 samples from the United States, Italy and Spain. T cells, B-cell-depleted T cells, or PBMCs supplied cDNA or gDNA.

This CDR3 region has 18 residues. Unmatched junction bases numbered 16, after V lost 4 bases and J lost 2 bases. Germline-derived CDR1 and CDR2 are SEHNR and FQNEAQ (reference sequence). In the authors' workflow: Amplification of reference gene primers was used by the study to estimate nucleated cell counts. Sequencing used immunoSEQ multiplex PCR; TCRdb keeps in-frame clones, though not all of them. V and J calls and clone size come straight from that table; D and trimming were deduced from the DNA. The sample carries about 210,000 clones, about 87% recorded once. The sample taken for sequencing was peripheral blood. The receptor was derived from a man aged 65-85 years with acute or convalescent COVID-19. This chain connects TRBV7-9 to TRBJ2-5, with TRBD1 matching 7 bases. In DNA, the CDR3 is TGTGCCAGCAGCTCCGGACAGGTCGCATCGAAAGGACAAGAGACCCAGTACTTC. Residues: CASSSGQVASKGQETQYF.